Sequencing of this T cell receptor beta chain was carried out in a study of shared clonotypes between healthy human individuals. Using immunoSEQ multiplex PCR, the repertoire was profiled, and TCRdb retains in-frame clones only, with some absent. The sample lists about 530,000 clones; about 80% were seen once. Trimming cost V 5 bases and J 11 bases, with 13 bases left between them. This CDR3 contains 12 residues. The germline V gene has CDR1 LNHNV and CDR2 YYDKDF (reference sequence). This chain joins TRBV15 and TRBJ1-5; TRBD1 is a possible D gene (6 bases). The receptor comes from a woman in her 40s in good health. Some clones in this sample may be carry-over from other donors' samples. The sequencing sample was made of PBMCs. CDR3: CATSLGAGTQHF. CDR3 bases: TGTGCCACCAGCTTGGGGGCCGGGACCCAGCATTTT.